A single sample gave rise to the 27 T cell receptor beta chains below, sequenced in a study of T-cell reconstitution after alpha-beta-depleted transplantation in children. Unique molecular identifiers tagged the TCRbeta library. TCRdb itself ran the PCR reads through MiXCR, one entry per CDR3 protein. Found here are 130,000 to 150,000 distinct CDR3 sequences, 8% to 10% of them singletons; the top ten hold 18%. The material was PBMCs, mostly from graft donor cells, obtained 180 days after TCRalphabeta/CD19-depleted stem cell transplant. These receptors all come from a female patient aged 2-10 years who had a stem cell transplant for congenital amegakaryocytic thrombocytopenia, so the T cells may come from the graft donor.

This clonotype was recorded at least ten times. The genes are TRBV7-2 and TRBJ2-1, with 14 bases fitting TRBD2. J was trimmed by 4 bases and V by 6 bases; bases with no gene match: 2. CDR3 length: 15 residues. Germline CDR1 is SGHTA and CDR2 is FQGNSA. This CDR3 reads CASRRTSGGYNEQFF. Here the CDR3 DNA reads TGTGCCAGCAGGAGGACTAGCGGGGGGTACAATGAGCAGTTCTTC.

This clonotype was counted at least ten times. V and J are TRBV10-3 and TRBJ2-2; 7 bases are shared with TRBD1. CDR1 and CDR2 (germline): ENHRY, SYGVKD. The CDR3 consists of 13 residues. The V and J ends lost 6 bases and 5 bases, in that order; junction bases with no gene match: 3. Written as DNA, the CDR3 is TGTGCCATCAGGCCCAGGGGGACCGGGGAGCTGTTTTTT. Encoded protein: CAIRPRGTGELFF.

The chain joins TRBV28 to TRBJ1-5; D is unresolved. Germline assignment: CDR1 MDHEN and CDR2 SYDVKM. The V end lost 7 bases, the J end lost 0 bases, and 19 bases lay between the germline ends. The CDR3 loop spans 17 amino acids. CDR3: CASTPGPVGISNQPQHF. CDR3 in DNA: TGTGCCAGCACCCCCGGGCCAGTGGGGATTAGCAATCAGCCCCAGCATTTT. Full variable domain (remainder filled in from reference TRBV28 and TRBJ1-5): DVKVTQSSRYLVKRTGEKVFLECVQDMDHENMFWYRQDPGLGLRLIYFSYDVKMKEKGDIPEGYSVSREKKERFSLILESASTNQTSMYLCASTPGPVGISNQPQHFGDGTRLSIL.

This clonotype was seen at least ten times. The CDR3 sequence: CASRAGWISPQHF. CDR3 DNA: TGTGCCAGCAGAGCTGGGTGGATCAGTCCCCAGCATTTT. The chain has TRBV6-5 and TRBJ1-5, with D hard to call. The CDR3 has 13 residues. The germline CDR1 and CDR2 sequences are MNHEY and SVGAGI. V lost 6 bases to trimming and J lost 10 bases, with 16 bases between them.

This clonotype was counted at least ten times. This chain joins TRBV12-3 or TRBV12-4 and TRBJ2-7, with D uncertain. Trimming left V 5 bases short and J 4 bases short, with 9 bases between. The CDR3 loop spans 12 amino acids. This chain's CDR3 is CASSPVFYEQYF. CDR3 DNA: TGTGCCAGCAGTCCCGTTTTTTACGAGCAGTACTTC.

This clonotype has at least ten counts. The chain recombines TRBV20-1 with TRBJ2-4, with TRBD2 matching over 13 bases. V lost 0 bases and J lost 0; bases outside the gene matches: 5. Germline V gene sequence: CDR1 DFQATT, CDR2 SNEGSKA (reference sequence). This CDR3 is 18 amino acids long. CDR3 region: CSAREELAGGLAKNIQYF. In DNA form, the CDR3 reads TGCAGTGCTAGAGAGGAACTAGCGGGGGGGCTAGCCAAAAACATTCAGTACTTC.

This clonotype has just a few counts. This chain connects TRBV6-1 to TRBJ1-1; possibly TRBD1 for D (5 bases). Deletions cut 6 bases from V and 5 bases from J, with 16 bases between. Germline CDR1 and CDR2: MNHNS and SASEGT. The CDR3 is 14 amino acids. This chain's CDR3 is CASRESGPRTEAFF. Here the CDR3 DNA reads TGTGCCAGCAGGGAATCGGGACCCCGGACTGAAGCTTTCTTT.

The chain has TRBV3-1 and TRBJ2-4, with 15 bases that match TRBD2. V gave up 5 bases and J gave up 5 bases; unmatched junction bases: 7. The CDR3 loop spans 17 amino acids. CDR1 is LGHDT and CDR2 is YNNKEL in the germline V gene (reference sequence). CDR3 nucleotides: TGTGCCAGCAGCGTTGGGACTAGCGGGAGGAGCCAAAACATTCAGTACTTC. It codes for CASSVGTSGRSQNIQYF.

The chain combines TRBV19 with TRBJ2-5; 8 positions match TRBD2. J gave up 2 bases and V 5 bases, and 10 bases lay outside the gene matches. This CDR3 has 16 amino acids. The germline gives CDR1 LNHDA, CDR2 SQIVND (reference sequence). CDR3: CASSLGGALSQETQYF. DNA of the CDR3: TGTGCCAGTAGTCTCGGGGGGGCATTGAGTCAAGAGACCCAGTACTTC.

This clonotype was seen more than once but under ten times. At one boundary the junction diverges from the germline segment, which might be a read error. The V and J genes are TRBV20-1 and TRBJ1-1, with D unclear. This CDR3 contains 12 residues. The germline V gene has CDR1 DFQATT and CDR2 SNEGSKA (reference sequence). The CDR3 is CSAPRGGTGAFF. In nucleotides, the CDR3 is TGCAGTGCTCCCCGAGGCGGTACTGGAGCTTTCTTT.

There are many counts of this clonotype. The chain links TRBV28 to TRBJ2-1, with 14 bases lining up with TRBD2. The CDR3 length is 17 residues. J gave up 3 bases and V 5 bases, and 6 bases lay outside the gene matches. Germline lookup yields CDR1 MDHEN and CDR2 SYDVKM. This CDR3 is CASSQLGLAGGYNEQFF. CDR3 nucleotides: TGTGCCAGCAGTCAACTAGGACTAGCGGGGGGCTACAATGAGCAGTTCTTC.

As regards this clonotype: This sequence may be a read error, since a much larger clone differs from it by one base. J is TRBJ1-1 and V is TRBV30, with D possibly TRBD1 on 5 matching bases. Germline V gene lookup returns CDR1 GTSNPN and CDR2 SVGIG (reference sequence). The CDR3 sequence is 14 residues long. Deletions cut 0 bases from V and 2 bases from J, with 10 bases between. Here the CDR3 reads CAWSVDSGNTEAFF. In DNA, the CDR3 is TGTGCCTGGAGTGTAGACAGTGGTAACACTGAAGCTTTCTTT.

This clonotype was observed many times. The V and J genes are TRBV28 and TRBJ2-4, with D tentatively TRBD1 or TRBD2 (5 bases each). V lost 3 bases, J lost 4 bases, and 19 bases lay in between. CDR1 and CDR2 from the germline V gene are MDHEN and SYDVKM. CDR3 length equals 17 residues. The CDR3, as DNA: TGTGCCAGCAGTTTCAGGTGGGGGAGCCGCACAAAAAACATTCAGTACTTC. It encodes CASSFRWGSRTKNIQYF.

This clonotype was seen at least ten times. The rearrangement uses TRBV12-3 or TRBV12-4 and TRBJ2-4; D is unclear. Trimming pared 5 bases from V and 2 bases from J, leaving 7 bases between. This CDR3 is built from 13 residues. CDR3 protein: CASSPGSKNIQYF. Here the CDR3 DNA reads TGTGCCAGCAGTCCCGGGTCCAAAAACATTCAGTACTTC.

This sequence joins TRBV5-5 and TRBJ1-2; 7 bases are shared with TRBD1. Germline V gene data show CDR1 as SGHKS and CDR2 as YYEKEE (reference sequence). Germline trimming cut 4 bases from V and 5 bases from J; bases unmatched to any gene: 8. This CDR3 has 14 residues. The chain's CDR3 is CASSTGQYPYGYTF. The CDR3 region has the DNA TGTGCCAGCAGCACGGGACAGTATCCTTATGGCTACACCTTC.

The rearrangement uses TRBV7-9 and TRBJ2-2; 8 bases are a match to TRBD1. Trimming removed 4 bases from V and 10 bases from J; junction bases left unmatched: 14. The CDR3 has 16 amino acids. Germline V gene sequence: CDR1 SEHNR, CDR2 FQNEAQ (reference sequence). The CDR3 nucleotides are TGTGCCAGCAGCTCTTTCCAAGACAGGGGCGCCGTGGAGCTGTTTTTT. This codes for CASSSFQDRGAVELFF.

This clonotype appeared many times. The chain carries TRBV9 and TRBJ2-3, with 7 bases fitting TRBD2. CDR3 length: 15 residues. Germline V CDR1 and CDR2: SGDLS, YYNGEE. V was clipped by 0 bases and J by 3 bases; unmatched bases: 4. The CDR3 reads CASSVDWRETDTQYF. The CDR3 DNA reads as TGTGCCAGCAGCGTAGACTGGCGGGAGACAGATACGCAGTATTTT.

This clonotype was detected ten times or more. The genes are TRBV15 and TRBJ2-5; D ambiguous. Trimming removed 0 bases at V and 7 bases at J, with 12 bases between. The CDR3 runs 14 residues. Germline loops: CDR1 LNHNV, CDR2 YYDKDF (reference sequence). The CDR3 loop is CATSRDKLDGTQYF. CDR3 sequence (DNA): TGTGCCACCAGCAGAGATAAGCTAGATGGGACCCAGTACTTC.

This clonotype was observed at least ten times. The V gene is TRBV7-8, the J gene TRBJ2-3; 7 positions match TRBD1. CDR1 is SGHVS and CDR2 is FQNEAQ in the germline V gene. V trimming: 2 bases; J trimming: 4 bases; junction bases outside the gene matches: 6. This CDR3 spans 15 amino acids. DNA of the CDR3: TGTGCCAGCAGCTTACCGGCAGGGGGATCAGATACGCAGTATTTT. Translation: CASSLPAGGSDTQYF. The whole variable domain, filled in from reference TRBV7-8 and TRBJ2-3, reads GAGVSQSPRYKVAKRGQDVALRCDPISGHVSLFWYQQALGQGPEFLTYFQNEAQLDKSGLPSDRFFAERPEGSVSTLKIQRTQQEDSAVYLCASSLPAGGSDTQYFGPGTRLTVL.

The chain joins TRBV6-1 to TRBJ2-7, with 7 positions matching TRBD2. CDR1 and CDR2 (germline): MNHNS, SASEGT. Germline trimming cut 5 bases from V and 3 bases from J; bases unmatched to any gene: 7. This CDR3 region has 14 residues. CDR3 sequence reads: CASSPPGGGYEQYF. The CDR3 DNA is TGTGCCAGCAGTCCTCCTGGCGGGGGCTACGAGCAGTACTTC.

This chain joins TRBV5-1 and TRBJ2-6; TRBD1 matches at 8 bases. The CDR3 is 19 residues long. J was trimmed by 5 bases and V by 0 bases; bases with no gene match: 13. Per germline, CDR1 SGHRS and CDR2 YFSETQ. The DNA of the CDR3 is TGCGCCAGCAGCTTGGCTGGGGACAGGTCGTTTTTGAGGGCCAACGTCCTGACTTTC. It is translated as CASSLAGDRSFLRANVLTF. Full variable domain (outside the CDR3, taken from reference TRBV5-1 and TRBJ2-6): KAGVTQTPRYLIKTRGQQVTLSCSPISGHRSVSWYQQTPGQGLQFLFEYFSETQRNKGNFPGRFSGRQFSNSRSEMNVSTLELGDSALYLCASSLAGDRSFLRANVLTFGAGSRLTVL.

There are a few counts of this clonotype. This chain uses TRBV7-9 with TRBJ2-3; possible D gene TRBD2, 6 bases. V lost 5 bases, J lost 4 bases, and 19 bases lay in between. The CDR3 contains 16 residues. Germline-derived CDR1 and CDR2 are SEHNR and FQNEAQ (reference sequence). The CDR3 DNA sequence: TGTGCCAGCAGCAGATCCGGGGACTCGGGGGCAGATACGCAGTATTTT. This encodes CASSRSGDSGADTQYF. Full variable domain (remainder filled in from reference TRBV7-9 and TRBJ2-3): DTGVSQNPRHKITKRGQNVTFRCDPISEHNRLYWYRQTLGQGPEFLTYFQNEAQLEKSRLLSDRFSAERPKGSFSTLEIQRTEQGDSAMYLCASSRSGDSGADTQYFGPGTRLTVL.

This clonotype has more than one count but fewer than ten. The rearrangement links TRBV7-9 to TRBJ1-1; D gene uncertain. Trimming took off 0 bases at V and 6 bases at J, with 2 bases between the two ends. The CDR3 sequence is 11 residues long. From germline, CDR1 is SEHNR and CDR2 FQNEAQ (reference sequence). CDR3 bases: TGTGCCAGCAGCTTAGCGGCTGAAGCTTTCTTT. Protein: CASSLAAEAFF.

This clonotype was found many times. The chain carries TRBV30 and TRBJ1-4; D call uncertain. V was trimmed by 1 base and J by 7 bases, leaving 1 base between them. Germline-derived CDR1 and CDR2 are GTSNPN and SVGIG (reference sequence). The CDR3 has 10 amino acids. The chain's CDR3 is CAWSGEKLFF. The CDR3 DNA reads as TGTGCCTGGAGTGGTGAAAAACTGTTTTTT.

The sample holds many counts of this clonotype. J is TRBJ1-2 and V is TRBV29-1, with D possibly TRBD1 on 6 matching bases. The V gene lost 5 bases and the J gene lost 8 bases, with 12 bases spanning the gap. Germline V gene data show CDR1 as SQVTM and CDR2 as ANQGSEA. The CDR3 contains 11 residues. The CDR3 DNA reads as TGCAGCGTTCCAGGGGCAGGGGGCTACACCTTC. This translates into CSVPGAGGYTF. The variable domain in full, with the rest retrieved from reference TRBV29-1 and TRBJ1-2, is SAVISQKPSRDICQRGTSLTIQCQVDSQVTMMFWYRQQPGQSLTLIATANQGSEATYESGFVIDKFPISRPNLTFSTLTVSNMSPEDSSIYLCSVPGAGGYTFGSGTRLTVV.

This clonotype was seen only a few times. The V call is TRBV29-1, the J call TRBJ1-1; D uncertain. The germline gives CDR1 SQVTM, CDR2 ANQGSEA. The length of the CDR3 is 18 residues. Trimming removed 4 bases at V and 2 bases at J, with 26 bases between. CDR3: CSVVGIGWPDHINTEAFF. In DNA, the CDR3 is TGCAGCGTTGTGGGAATTGGCTGGCCGGATCACATAAACACTGAAGCTTTCTTT.

This clonotype was recorded at least ten times. The junction departs from the called germline gene at one end, perhaps through a read error. This rearrangement joins TRBV7-9 to TRBJ2-7; D unclear. The CDR3 length is 15 residues. CDR1 is SEHNR and CDR2 is FQNEAQ in the germline V gene (reference sequence). CDR3 bases: TGTGCCAGCAGCTTAGGACGGCGCGGCTCCAACGAGCAGTACTTC. Amino acid sequence: CASSLGRRGSNEQYF.